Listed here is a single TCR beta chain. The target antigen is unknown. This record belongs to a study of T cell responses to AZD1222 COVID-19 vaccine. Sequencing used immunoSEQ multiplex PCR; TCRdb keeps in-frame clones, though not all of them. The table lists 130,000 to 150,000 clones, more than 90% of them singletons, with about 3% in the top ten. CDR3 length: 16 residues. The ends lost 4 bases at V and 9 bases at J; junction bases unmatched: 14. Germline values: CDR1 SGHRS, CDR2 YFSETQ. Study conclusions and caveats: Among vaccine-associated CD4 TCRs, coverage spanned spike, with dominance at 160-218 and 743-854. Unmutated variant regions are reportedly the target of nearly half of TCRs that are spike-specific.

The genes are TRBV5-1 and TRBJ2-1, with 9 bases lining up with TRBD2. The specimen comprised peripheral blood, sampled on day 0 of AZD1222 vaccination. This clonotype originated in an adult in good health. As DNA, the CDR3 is TGCGCCAGCAGCCCGAGGGGCGGGAGGGCCACTGGTGAGCAGTTCTTC. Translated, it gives CASSPRGGRATGEQFF.